One sample yielded the 27 T cell receptor beta chains listed below, sequenced in a study of cytomegalovirus exposure and HLA in healthy donors. A multiplex PCR was run with 60 Vbeta primers and 13 Jbeta primers. Assay: immunoSEQ multiplex PCR; the TCRdb copy retains only in-frame clones and omits some. The sample has around 110,000 clones, 75% to 85% seen once. The specimen sequenced was PBMCs. Receptors originate from a man in his fifties or sixties in good health and CMV-seronegative.

V usage is TRBV6-1 and J usage is TRBJ1-6; maybe TRBD1 (5 bases). V was clipped by 3 bases and J by 5 bases, with 5 bases between them. CDR3 length: 13 residues. Germline V gene data show CDR1 as MNHNS and CDR2 as SASEGT. The CDR3 DNA reads as TGTGCCAGCAGTGACAGGGATAATTCACCCCTCCACTTT. Translating it yields CASSDRDNSPLHF.

The V call is TRBV19, the J call TRBJ2-3, with D tentatively TRBD1 (5 bases). The CDR3 runs to 13 residues. Trimming pared 4 bases from V and 2 bases from J, leaving 7 bases between. CDR1 and CDR2 from the germline V gene are LNHDA and SQIVND (reference sequence). CDR3 DNA: TGTGCCAGTAGTACAGGGCCCACAGATACGCAGTATTTT. Its translation: CASSTGPTDTQYF.

In regard to this clone: The junction departs from the called germline gene at one end, perhaps through a read error. The V call is TRBV6-5, the J call TRBJ2-7, with D possibly matching TRBD2 (6 bases). The germline V gene encodes CDR1 MNHEY and CDR2 SVGAGI. This CDR3 contains 16 residues. CDR3 protein: CASSYSVGGLKYEQHF. The CDR3 nucleotides are TGTGCCAGCAGTTACAGCGTTGGGGGGTTAAAATACGAGCAGCACTTC.

This clone has a single count. This chain connects TRBV4-1 to TRBJ1-1, with D unclear. CDR1 is MGHRA, CDR2 YSYEKL, per germline. The ends were cut back, 2 bases at V and 3 bases at J, with 10 bases in the middle. This CDR3 is built from 14 residues. The CDR3 region is CASSQRGRDTEAFF. The CDR3 nucleotides are TGCGCCAGCAGCCAAAGAGGGAGGGACACTGAAGCTTTCTTT.

This sequence joins TRBV7-2 and TRBJ1-1; D unclear. V was cut by 2 bases and J by 5 bases, with 18 bases left in between. In germline, CDR1 is SGHTA, CDR2 FQGNSA. The CDR3 is made up of 16 amino acids. The CDR3 protein is CASSLTPEALRTEAFF. The CDR3 DNA reads as TGTGCCAGCAGCTTAACCCCCGAGGCCCTGAGGACTGAAGCTTTCTTT.

The chain uses TRBV11-1 and TRBJ2-3; tentative D call: TRBD2 (6 bases). V lost 4 bases and J lost 6, with 14 bases in between. This CDR3 contains 14 residues. The germline V gene has CDR1 SGHAT and CDR2 FQDESV (reference sequence). The CDR3 coding sequence is TGTGCCAGCAGCTCTAGCGCGGACCTCGATACGCAGTATTTT. It yields the protein CASSSSADLDTQYF.

The chain joins TRBV5-1 to TRBJ2-7; 8 bases align to TRBD2. CDR3 length equals 14 residues. The J segment lost 1 base and the V segment lost 6 bases, leaving 6 bases of the junction unmatched. Germline-derived CDR1 and CDR2 are SGHRS and YFSETQ. CDR3 loop: CASTTGGGSYEQYF. Written as DNA, the CDR3 is TGCGCCAGCACAACGGGGGGGGGATCCTACGAGCAGTACTTC.

This clone turned up a few times. The chain joins TRBV25-1 to TRBJ1-3; D perhaps matches TRBD1 (5 bases). The V and J ends lost 0 bases and 0 bases respectively, with 15 bases between them. This CDR3 spans 18 amino acids. Germline V lookup: CDR1 MGHDK, CDR2 SYGVNS. The CDR3 coding sequence is TGTGCCAGCAGTGAATATGCCTCACAGGTATACTCTGGAAACACCATATATTTT. As protein: CASSEYASQVYSGNTIYF.

The chain carries TRBV4-2 and TRBJ1-3; TRBD1 agrees at 7 bases. CDR3 size: 17 residues. Per germline, CDR1 LGHNA and CDR2 YNFKEQ. After removal of 4 bases from V and 0 bases from J, the junction contained 9 bases not matched to a gene. CDR3 sequence reads: CASSPATGDSSGNTIYF. The CDR3 nucleotides read TGTGCCAGCAGCCCTGCGACTGGGGACAGCTCTGGAAACACCATATATTTT.

Only one count was recorded for this clone. This rearrangement joins TRBV2 to TRBJ1-5; D is possibly TRBD1 (6 bases). The V end was cut by 6 bases, the J end by 2 bases, with 17 bases between. CDR3 size: 16 residues. Germline CDR1 and CDR2: SNHLY and FYNNEI. The CDR3 spells CASRPRWGRGNQPQHF. CDR3 bases: TGTGCCAGCAGACCCCGATGGGGGCGAGGCAATCAGCCCCAGCATTTT.

This chain links TRBV10-3 with TRBJ1-4, with 8 nucleotides matching TRBD1. Per the germline V gene, CDR1 is ENHRY and CDR2 is SYGVKD. CDR3 length: 15 residues. V was clipped by 3 bases and J by 7 bases; unmatched bases: 7. CDR3 DNA: TGTGCCATCAGTGACCCGACAGGGGAACGTGAAAAACTGTTTTTT. It specifies CAISDPTGEREKLFF.

The chain is built from TRBV6-1 and TRBJ1-4, with a possible D match to TRBD1 (5 bases). CDR1 MNHNS and CDR2 SASEGT come from the germline V gene. This CDR3 comprises 14 residues. V lost 3 bases and J 5 bases, leaving 10 bases between the germline ends. CDR3 DNA sequence: TGTGCCAGCAGTGATTGGGGGGGAAATGAAAAACTGTTTTTT. Translated: CASSDWGGNEKLFF.

This clone occurred once. The CDR3 sequence: CASSLDRDISSPLHF. The CDR3 DNA reads as TGTGCCAGCAGTTTAGACCGGGACATATCCTCACCCCTCCACTTT. The J gene is TRBJ1-6, the V gene TRBV27; D possibly corresponds to TRBD1 (6 bases). With 2 bases removed from V and 10 bases from J, the gap between germline ends came to 15 bases. Germline CDR1 and CDR2: MNHEY and SMNVEV (reference sequence). The CDR3 covers 15 residues.

The J gene is TRBJ1-1, the V gene TRBV20-1, with D possibly matching TRBD1 (5 bases). The CDR3 has 11 residues. Germline lookup yields CDR1 DFQATT and CDR2 SNEGSKA (reference sequence). Between the trimmed V and J ends, which lost 3 bases and 10 bases, there was a span of 12 bases. This CDR3 is CSARGLGGAFF. CDR3 DNA sequence: TGCAGTGCTAGGGGTCTGGGGGGAGCTTTCTTT.

The CDR3 coding sequence is TGTGCCAGCTCACTCGACACAGGGACCGGGGCCAACGTCCTGACTTTC. Its translation: CASSLDTGTGANVLTF. The rearrangement links TRBV18 to TRBJ2-6, with a tentative D call TRBD1 (6 bases). CDR3 length: 16 amino acids. Germline V lookup: CDR1 KGHSH, CDR2 LQKENI. The V end was cut by 4 bases, the J end by 4 bases, with 14 bases between.

The V gene is TRBV19, the J gene TRBJ2-1, with a tentative D call TRBD2 (6 bases). Germline values: CDR1 LNHDA, CDR2 SQIVND (reference sequence). The CDR3 runs to 13 residues. V was trimmed by 8 bases and J by 15 bases, leaving 23 bases between them. The CDR3 sequence: CASRGTVSEVPFF. The CDR3 DNA is TGTGCCAGTCGCGGGACCGTATCCGAGGTGCCGTTCTTC.

V gene TRBV5-1 combines with J gene TRBJ1-4; D may be TRBD1 (6 bases). The CDR3 runs 15 residues. Germline V gives CDR1 SGHRS, CDR2 YFSETQ. V was trimmed by 3 bases and J by 5 bases, leaving 14 bases between them. CDR3 residues: CASSYGQTLNEKLFF. The CDR3 DNA follows: TGCGCCAGCAGCTACGGACAGACCCTAAATGAAAAACTGTTTTTT.

V usage is TRBV20-1 and J usage is TRBJ2-7; D is unresolved. The length of the CDR3 is 11 residues. CDR1 and CDR2 from the germline V gene are DFQATT and SNEGSKA (reference sequence). V was cut by 5 bases and J by 3 bases, with 8 bases left in between. In DNA, the CDR3 is TGCAGTGCTCGACGGAACTACGAGCAGTACGTC. Translation: CSARRNYEQYV.

This clone came up once. Written as DNA, the CDR3 is TGTGCCAGCAGTGAAGTTTGGCAAAACCAAGAGACCCAGTACTTC. Translating gives CASSEVWQNQETQYF. The chain is built from TRBV6-1 and TRBJ2-5; no firm D call. Per germline, CDR1 MNHNS and CDR2 SASEGT. Trimming took 1 base from V and 0 from J, leaving 9 bases between them. The CDR3 contains 15 residues.

This clone has just one count. V is TRBV5-1 and J is TRBJ2-3; 10 bases are a match to TRBD1. CDR3 length: 14 residues. Unmatched junction bases numbered 4, after V lost 4 bases and J lost 5 bases. Germline assignment: CDR1 SGHRS and CDR2 YFSETQ. CDR3 loop: CASSQDRGQDTQYF. The CDR3 bases are TGCGCCAGCAGCCAAGACAGGGGGCAAGATACGCAGTATTTT.

V is TRBV18 and J is TRBJ2-3; TRBD1 might be the D (5 bases). The CDR3 totals 17 residues. Between the trimmed V and J ends, which lost 0 bases and 2 bases, there was a span of 15 bases. Germline V gene data show CDR1 as KGHSH and CDR2 as LQKENI. CDR3 loop: CASSPPLEQGYTDTQYF. In nucleotides, the CDR3 is TGTGCCAGCTCACCACCGTTAGAGCAGGGATACACAGATACGCAGTATTTT.

This clone was seen more than once but under ten times. Other DNA sequences within the sample encode an identical CDR3. J is TRBJ1-5 and V is TRBV4-1, with D hard to call. The V gene lost 3 bases and the J gene lost 2 bases, with 8 bases spanning the gap. Germline CDR1 is MGHRA and CDR2 is YSYEKL. The CDR3 is 14 amino acids. Written as DNA, the CDR3 is TGCGCCAGCAGCCAGGAGGGTGGCAATCAGCCCCAGCATTTT. This gives the protein CASSQEGGNQPQHF.

This clone was counted between two and nine times. V and J are TRBV6-1 and TRBJ1-2, with 12 bases fitting TRBD1. CDR3 length equals 18 residues. Germline V gene data show CDR1 as MNHNS and CDR2 as SASEGT. J lost 4 bases, V lost 4 bases, and 13 bases had no gene match. The chain's CDR3 is CASSVVRDRGRPLYGYTF. The CDR3 nucleotides read TGTGCCAGCAGTGTGGTGAGGGACAGGGGGCGCCCCCTCTATGGCTACACCTTC.

The V gene is TRBV7-9, the J gene TRBJ1-2, with 7 bases fitting TRBD1. Germline values: CDR1 SEHNR, CDR2 FQNEAQ (reference sequence). V shed 3 bases and J 3 bases; nucleotides not matched to a gene: 1. The CDR3 extends over 13 amino acids. The CDR3 loop is CASSFTGDYGYTF. CDR3 coding DNA: TGTGCCAGCAGCTTTACAGGGGACTATGGCTACACCTTC.

This clone appeared a single time. The CDR3 protein is CASNRGTDTQYF. Written as DNA, the CDR3 is TGTGCCAGTAACCGGGGGACAGATACGCAGTATTTT. The chain uses TRBV5-6 and TRBJ2-3; perhaps TRBD2 as D (6 bases). The V and J ends lost 8 bases and 3 bases respectively, with 10 bases between them. The CDR3 length is 12 residues. CDR1 is SGHDT and CDR2 is YYEEEE in the germline V gene.

This chain links TRBV4-1 with TRBJ1-2; 7 bases map to TRBD1. Germline lookup yields CDR1 MGHRA and CDR2 YSYEKL. The length of the CDR3 is 15 residues. J lost 4 bases, V lost 4 bases, and 9 bases had no gene match. In nucleotides, the CDR3 is TGCGCCAGCAGCCTTACAGGGGTAGTAGGCTATGGCTACACCTTC. Translating gives CASSLTGVVGYGYTF.

This clone was seen a single time. The V call is TRBV7-2, the J call TRBJ2-2, with D hard to call. CDR1 is SGHTA, CDR2 FQGNSA, per germline. V lost 3 bases, J lost 4 bases, and 3 bases lay in between. The CDR3 is 12 residues long. The CDR3 DNA follows: TGTGCCAGCAGCTTGGCCACCGGGGAGCTGTTTTTT. Its protein is CASSLATGELFF.